Presented here are 23 T cell receptor beta chains from one specimen sequenced in a study of human T cells and chemical hapten exposure. Library construction involved attaching unique molecular identifiers to individual cDNA molecules, which allowed quantitative, reproducible TCR counting. From the reads, TCRdb called clonotypes with MiXCR, one entry per CDR3 protein. The repertoire holds around 120,000 distinct CDR3 sequences, with more than 8.5% as singletons. The authors extracted total RNA from unfractionated whole blood. Input material: whole blood. The receptors were sampled from a human donor in good health. Some clones in this sample may be carry-over from other donors' samples.

This clonotype was counted a few times. This chain joins TRBV2 and TRBJ2-7, with TRBD1 matching over 8 bases. CDR3 size: 14 residues. Unmatched junction bases numbered 6, after V lost 8 bases and J lost 0 bases. Germline V gene lookup returns CDR1 SNHLY and CDR2 FYNNEI. The DNA for the CDR3 is TGTGCCAGCCCCGGACAGGGACCCTCCTACGAGCAGTACTTC. It codes for CASPGQGPSYEQYF.

This clonotype was seen a few times. The V gene is TRBV2, the J gene TRBJ2-7; the D is unclear. CDR1 is SNHLY and CDR2 is FYNNEI in the germline V gene. Trimming removed 4 bases from V and 2 bases from J, with 6 bases in between. CDR3 size: 12 residues. The CDR3 spells CASSVSPYEQYF. For the CDR3, the DNA is TGTGCCAGCAGTGTTTCCCCCTACGAGCAGTACTTC.

This clonotype was detected only a few times. The chain links TRBV6-6 to TRBJ2-1; possibly TRBD2 for D (5 bases). The germline CDR1 and CDR2 sequences are MNHNY and SVGAGI (reference sequence). With 6 bases removed from V and 0 bases from J, the gap between germline ends came to 9 bases. This CDR3 comprises 14 residues. The CDR3 nucleotides are TGTGCCAGCAGCCCTGGGAGCTCCTACAATGAGCAGTTCTTC. Its translation is CASSPGSSYNEQFF.

The rearrangement uses TRBV12-3 or TRBV12-4 and TRBJ2-1, with a tentative D call TRBD1 (6 bases). The CDR3 is 15 amino acids. With 10 bases removed from V and 1 base from J, the gap between germline ends came to 17 bases. The CDR3 loop is CATRMAGESYNEQFF. CDR3 nucleotide sequence: TGTGCCACTCGGATGGCAGGGGAGTCCTACAATGAGCAGTTCTTC.

V gene TRBV6-5 combines with J gene TRBJ2-2, with 12 bases lining up with TRBD1. Germline CDR1 MNHEY, CDR2 SVGAGI. Germline trimming cut 4 bases from V and 6 bases from J; bases unmatched to any gene: 3. The CDR3 is made up of 15 amino acids. The CDR3 protein is CASSSGTGGSGELFF. The CDR3 coding sequence is TGTGCCAGCAGTTCCGGGACAGGGGGCTCCGGGGAGCTGTTTTTT.

This clonotype was counted only a few times. V and J are TRBV4-2 and TRBJ2-3, with TRBD1 matching 8 bases. CDR3 size: 10 residues. V lost 9 bases, J lost 14 bases, and 7 bases stayed unmatched. Germline V gene sequence: CDR1 LGHNA, CDR2 YNFKEQ. CDR3 nucleotide sequence: TGTGCCAGAAAGGCCAGGGGGCCGTATTTT. This codes for CARKARGPYF.

V gene TRBV7-9 combines with J gene TRBJ2-1; 9 bases line up with TRBD2. Germline values: CDR1 SEHNR, CDR2 FQNEAQ (reference sequence). With V trimmed by 1 base and J by 4 bases, 8 bases remained unmatched. The CDR3 is made up of 17 amino acids. The CDR3 is CASSLGSGGPLYNEQFF. For the CDR3, the DNA is TGTGCCAGCAGCTTAGGTAGCGGGGGCCCTCTATACAATGAGCAGTTCTTC.

This clonotype was counted a few times. The chain links TRBV29-1 to TRBJ2-2; 9 nucleotides match TRBD2. V lost 5 bases and J lost 5; bases outside the gene matches: 6. Per the germline V gene, CDR1 is SQVTM and CDR2 is ANQGSEA. CDR3 length: 14 amino acids. The CDR3 DNA is TGCAGCGTTATGGTGCTAGCGGGAACCGGGGAGCTGTTTTTT. It is translated as CSVMVLAGTGELFF.

This clonotype has ten or more counts. The V call is TRBV3-1, the J call TRBJ2-7; the D is unclear. V was clipped by 2 bases and J by 0 bases, with 8 bases between them. This CDR3 is built from 14 residues. Germline assignment: CDR1 LGHDT and CDR2 YNNKEL (reference sequence). Here the CDR3 DNA reads TGTGCCAGCAGCCAACGTCGGGCCTCCTACGAGCAGTACTTC. Its protein product is CASSQRRASYEQYF.

This chain links TRBV7-2 with TRBJ1-2; D might be TRBD1 (6 bases). The V end was cut by 4 bases, the J end by 8 bases, with 17 bases between. Per the germline V gene, CDR1 is SGHTA and CDR2 is FQGNSA. The CDR3 contains 14 residues. The CDR3 protein is CASSSDSSSRGYTF. The CDR3 region has the DNA TGTGCCAGCAGCTCGGACAGCTCTTCTAGAGGCTACACCTTC.

V gene TRBV6-2 or TRBV6-3 combines with J gene TRBJ2-1; D unresolved. CDR3 size: 15 residues. Looked up from germline, CDR1 is MNHEY and CDR2 is SVGEGT. The germline V and J ends were trimmed by 1 base and 4 bases, with 11 bases remaining between them. The DNA of the CDR3 is TGTGCCAGCAGTTACTGGGCATTGAATTACAATGAGCAGTTCTTC. Protein sequence: CASSYWALNYNEQFF.

The V gene is TRBV2, the J gene TRBJ2-1; 7 nucleotides match TRBD2. CDR1 is SNHLY, CDR2 FYNNEI, per germline. The CDR3 totals 14 residues. The junction had 7 bases not matched to a gene; V was cut back by 7 bases and J by 4 bases. In DNA form, the CDR3 reads TGTGCCAGCATAGCGGGTTACGAATACAATGAGCAGTTCTTC. This encodes CASIAGYEYNEQFF.

V gene TRBV20-1 combines with J gene TRBJ2-1; 9 positions match TRBD1. V gave up 5 bases and J gave up 8 bases; unmatched junction bases: 10. The CDR3 contains 14 residues. Germline V gene sequence: CDR1 DFQATT, CDR2 SNEGSKA (reference sequence). Written as DNA, the CDR3 is TGCAGTGCTCATGGGACAGGGATGGCTTATGAGCAGTTCTTC. Translation gives CSAHGTGMAYEQFF.

Note on this clonotype: A much larger clone is a single base away; this may be a read error. The V call is TRBV7-2, the J call TRBJ1-1, with TRBD1 as a possible D gene (5 bases). Per the germline V gene, CDR1 is SGHTA and CDR2 is FQGNSA. The CDR3 contains 18 residues. Here the CDR3 reads CASGLRWREVGANTEAFF. The CDR3 bases are TGTGCCAGCGGCTTAAGGTGGAGGGAGGTAGGGGCGAACACTGAAGCTTTCTTT.

With respect to this clonotype: Without the conserved terminal phenylalanine or tryptophan, this CDR3 likely stems from a read error. The chain uses TRBV5-1 and TRBJ2-1; either TRBD1 or TRBD2 may fit D (5 bases each). This CDR3 has 15 residues. V was shortened by 2 bases and J by 10 bases, with 19 bases between the two germline ends. CDR1 and CDR2 from the germline V gene are SGHRS and YFSETQ. CDR3 sequence (DNA): TGCGCCAGCAGCTTAACCGGGACGGGTTTTCTGGAGCAGTTCTCC. Residues: CASSLTGTGFLEQFS.

To note about this clonotype: Just one base apart from a much larger clone, this may be a read error. V and J are TRBV5-1 and TRBJ1-1, with 7 bases identical to TRBD1. The CDR3 totals 12 residues. CDR1 is SGHRS and CDR2 is YFSETQ in the germline V gene. The DNA of the CDR3 is TGCGCCAGCAGCTACAGGGGAGATGAAACTTTCTTT. Its translation is CASSYRGDETFF.

This clonotype was observed at least ten times. The chain links TRBV27 to TRBJ1-5; TRBD1 agrees at 9 bases. Germline lookup yields CDR1 MNHEY and CDR2 SMNVEV (reference sequence). V shed 5 bases and J 5 bases; nucleotides not matched to a gene: 4. This CDR3 is built from 14 residues. CDR3 nucleotide sequence: TGTGCCAGCAGTAAGGGACAGGGCGATCAGCCCCAGCATTTT. Translated, it gives CASSKGQGDQPQHF.

V and J are TRBV5-4 and TRBJ2-1; 8 bases agree with TRBD2. V trimming: 1 base; J trimming: 0 bases; junction bases outside the gene matches: 6. Germline CDR1 reads SGHNT; CDR2 reads YYREEE (reference sequence). This CDR3 is 17 amino acids long. CDR3 DNA: TGTGCCAGCAGCTTGAAGCGGGAGCTCCGCTCCTACAATGAGCAGTTCTTC. Translated, it gives CASSLKRELRSYNEQFF.

This clonotype was recorded many times. The V call is TRBV5-1, the J call TRBJ2-2, with 7 bases that match TRBD1. Trimming took 2 bases from V and 5 from J; bases not matched to a gene: 3. CDR1 is SGHRS and CDR2 is YFSETQ in the germline V gene. This CDR3 has 14 residues. The CDR3, as DNA: TGCGCCAGCAGCTTAAGACAGGGAACCGGGGAGCTGTTTTTT. Protein: CASSLRQGTGELFF.

The genes are TRBV7-6 and TRBJ2-7, with a tentative D call TRBD1 (6 bases). V was pared by 0 bases and J by 3 bases, with 15 bases between. There are 16 residues in the CDR3. Germline CDR1 SGHVS, CDR2 FNYEAQ. The CDR3 is CASSLADSDSFYEQYF. CDR3 nucleotides: TGTGCCAGCAGCTTAGCTGATTCGGACAGTTTCTACGAGCAGTACTTC. The full variable domain, completed using reference TRBV7-6 and TRBJ2-7, is GAGVSQSPRYKVTKRGQDVALRCDPISGHVSLYWYRQALGQGPEFLTYFNYEAQQDKSGLPNDRFSAERPEGSISTLTIQRTEQRDSAMYRCASSLADSDSFYEQYFGPGTRLTVT.

The table lists this clonotype with many counts. V and J are TRBV6-6 and TRBJ2-7, with 8 bases aligning to TRBD1. From germline, CDR1 is MNHNY and CDR2 SVGAGI (reference sequence). V shed 6 bases and J 3 bases; nucleotides not matched to a gene: 7. The CDR3 loop spans 14 amino acids. This CDR3 is CASSRDRGFYEQYF. In DNA form, the CDR3 reads TGTGCCAGCAGCCGCGACAGGGGATTCTACGAGCAGTACTTC.

There are many counts of this clonotype. The rearrangement uses TRBV5-5 and TRBJ2-2; 11 nucleotides match TRBD2. The CDR3 spans 16 residues. Germline lookup yields CDR1 SGHKS and CDR2 YYEKEE (reference sequence). Losses at the gene ends were 3 bases for V and 4 bases for J; bases not matched to a gene: 5. In DNA, the CDR3 is TGTGCCAGCAGCTATAGCGGGGGGGCCGGCACCGGGGAGCTGTTTTTT. Its translation is CASSYSGGAGTGELFF.

In its sample, this clonotype was seen many times. The chain is built from TRBV12-3 or TRBV12-4 and TRBJ1-1; no reliable D call. The CDR3 runs to 15 residues. V was shortened by 2 bases and J by 0 bases, with 10 bases between the two germline ends. CDR3 DNA sequence: TGTGCCAGCAGTTTAATCGGTGTAATGAACACTGAAGCTTTCTTT. This sequence encodes CASSLIGVMNTEAFF.